These T cell receptor beta chains were read from a single sample in a study of T cells after yellow fever vaccination. TCRdb used MiXCR to reprocess the 5' RACE reads, holding one entry per CDR3 protein. Of 200,000 to 300,000 distinct CDR3 sequences listed, 10% to 15% are singletons. The specimen comprised CD4+ T cells sorted from PBMCs, sampled 45 days after the yellow fever booster vaccination. Receptors originate from a man aged 30-40 years who received the YFV17D yellow fever vaccine. CDR3s include the opening cysteine and the closing phenylalanine or tryptophan. D genes are given only for firm matches. Rows may omit the clone size; those that give it use once, few, many or a size class.

V gene,J gene,clone size,D gene,CDR3 DNA,CDR3 protein
TRBV7-2,TRBJ1-1,-,TRBD1,TGTGCCAGCAGCCAGGGGGGGGCATCTTTCTTT,CASSQGGASFF
TRBV5-1,TRBJ1-3,many,TRBD1,TGCGCCAGCCGGGACAGGGGCTCTGGAAACACCATATATTTT,CASRDRGSGNTIYF
TRBV7-8,TRBJ2-5,-,-,TGTGCCAGCAGCTTAAATGGAATACCCGAGACCCAGTACTTC,CASSLNGIPETQYF
TRBV19,TRBJ2-2,-,-,TGTGCCAGTAGTATGGGGGGGCCAGGCCTCGGGGAGCTGTTTTTT,CASSMGGPGLGELFF
TRBV12-3/TRBV12-4,TRBJ2-7,-,TRBD2,TGTGCCAGCAGTTCGACTAGCGGGGGTCTCTACGAGCAGTACTTC,CASSSTSGGLYEQYF
TRBV24-1,TRBJ2-5,few,-,TGTGCCACCAGTGGAAGATCCCCGGGCGATGGAGAGACCCAGTACTTC,CATSGRSPGDGETQYF
TRBV5-1,TRBJ2-3,many,TRBD1,TGCGCCAGCAGCCTTGGACAGGGTCCCGATACGCAGTATTTT,CASSLGQGPDTQYF
TRBV7-2,TRBJ2-2,few,-,TGTGCCAGCAGCCCCCGGTGGGCCGGGGAGCTGTTTTTT,CASSPRWAGELFF
TRBV7-2,TRBJ2-1,-,TRBD2,TGTGCCAACAGCCGGACTAGCGCCAAGTTCTTC,CANSRTSAKFF
TRBV5-1,TRBJ1-6,few,TRBD1,TGCGCCAGCAGCAAGCAACAGGGGAGCTCCTATAATTCACCCCTCCACTTT,CASSKQQGSSYNSPLHF
TRBV12-3/TRBV12-4,TRBJ2-2,few,TRBD2,TGTGCCAGCAGAACGGGAGGTTCAAACACCGGGGAGCTGTTTTTT,CASRTGGSNTGELFF
TRBV20-1,TRBJ1-5,few,-,TGCAGTGCTAGAGATCTCGCCGATCAGCCCCAGCATTTT,CSARDLADQPQHF
TRBV5-6,TRBJ2-2,-,TRBD1,TGTGCCAGCAGAATAACCGGACAGGGCGGAACCGGGGAGCTGTTTTTT,CASRITGQGGTGELFF
TRBV5-1,TRBJ2-3,-,-,TGCGCCAGCAGCTCTGAAGGGACGAGCACAGATACGCAGTATTTT,CASSSEGTSTDTQYF
TRBV5-5,TRBJ2-1,many,TRBD2,TGTGCCAGCAGCTTGGCGGCGGGCGGGAGTGATAATGAGCAGTTCTTC,CASSLAAGGSDNEQFF
TRBV14,TRBJ2-5,-,-,TGTGCCAGCAGACGCACCCAAGAGACCCAGTACTTC,CASRRTQETQYF
TRBV10-3,TRBJ2-7,-,-,TGTGCCATCCTATCGGGTCTCTCCTACGAGCAGTACTTC,CAILSGLSYEQYF
TRBV7-2,TRBJ2-7,few,-,TGTGCCAGCAGGGACACAGGAATCAACGAGCAGTACTTC,CASRDTGINEQYF
TRBV12-3/TRBV12-4,TRBJ1-5,few,TRBD1,TGTGCCAGCACTAGGGCAGGGGGCCTCAAGCAGCCCCAGCATTTT,CASTRAGGLKQPQHF
TRBV2,TRBJ1-3,-,-,TGTGCCAGCAGAGTCGAGATCTCTGGAAACACCATATATTTT,CASRVEISGNTIYF
TRBV5-1,TRBJ2-5,few,-,TGCGCCAGCAGTCGGCAGGGCGAGGAGACCCAGTACTTC,CASSRQGEETQYF
TRBV7-2,TRBJ1-1,few,-,TGTGCCAGCAGCTTAGAGCAGGGTATAGGAACTGAAGCTTTCTTT,CASSLEQGIGTEAFF
TRBV5-5,TRBJ2-1,many,-,TGTGCCAGCAGCGTGGGTCTGTACAATGAGCAGTTCTTC,CASSVGLYNEQFF
TRBV12-3/TRBV12-4,TRBJ1-1,-,-,TGTGCCAGCAGGCAACAACACACTGAAGCTTTCTTT,CASRQQHTEAFF
TRBV20-1,TRBJ2-2,-,-,TGCAGTGGGGAAACTGAGAACACCGGGGAGCTGTTTTTT,CSGETENTGELFF
TRBV11-3,TRBJ2-1,-,-,TGTGCCAGCAGCTTAGGAGGGGTTTCCAGTGAGCAGTTCTTC,CASSLGGVSSEQFF
TRBV5-1,TRBJ1-1,few,-,TGCGCCAGCAGGCCCCAGTCGGGCACTGAAGCTTTCTTT,CASRPQSGTEAFF